These 11 T cell receptor beta chains share one sample of origin, sequenced in a study of cytomegalovirus exposure and HLA in healthy donors. Use of 60 Vbeta and 13 Jbeta primers characterized the PCR. Sequencing used immunoSEQ multiplex PCR; TCRdb keeps in-frame clones, though not all of them. Among fewer than 100,000 clones listed, 60% to 85% were seen once. The material sequenced was PBMCs. These TCRs come from a man aged 60 to 69 in good health and CMV-seropositive.

The J gene is TRBJ2-3, the V gene TRBV9; possibly TRBD2 for D (6 bases). CDR1 is SGDLS and CDR2 is YYNGEE in the germline V gene. The CDR3 consists of 17 residues. V lost 2 bases to trimming and J lost 3 bases, with 19 bases between them. The CDR3 here is CASSVGPSGVRTDTQYF. CDR3 DNA sequence: TGTGCCAGCAGCGTTGGCCCCTCGGGGGTAAGGACAGATACGCAGTATTTT.

The chain uses TRBV30 and TRBJ1-6; perhaps TRBD1 as D (5 bases). The CDR3 is 14 residues long. Trimming took 3 bases from V and 8 from J, leaving 14 bases between them. Germline V lookup: CDR1 GTSNPN, CDR2 SVGIG (reference sequence). In DNA form, the CDR3 reads TGTGCCTGGAGGGGACTCCCTACCCATTCACCCCTCCACTTT. This sequence encodes CAWRGLPTHSPLHF. The whole variable domain, remainder taken from reference TRBV30 and TRBJ1-6, is SQTIHQWPATLVQPVGSPLSLECTVEGTSNPNLYWYRQAAGRGLQLLFYSVGIGQISSEVPQNLSASRPQDRQFILSSKKLLLSDSGFYLCAWRGLPTHSPLHFGNGTRLTVT.

The chain couples TRBV6-5 to TRBJ2-7; the D is unclear. V lost 6 bases, J lost 1 base, and 10 bases lay in between. The CDR3 extends over 13 amino acids. Germline V gene data show CDR1 as MNHEY and CDR2 as SVGAGI. CDR3 DNA: TGTGCCAGCAGCCCGACACGGTCCTACGAGCAGTACTTC. This encodes CASSPTRSYEQYF.

This chain links TRBV18 with TRBJ2-7; 10 bases align to TRBD1. The ends lost 5 bases at V and 7 bases at J; junction bases unmatched: 11. Germline V gene sequence: CDR1 KGHSH, CDR2 LQKENI. The CDR3 is 15 residues long. The CDR3: CASSSSGQGPTEQYF. CDR3 nucleotide sequence: TGTGCCAGCTCATCCTCGGGACAGGGGCCCACGGAGCAGTACTTC.

V gene TRBV6-8 combines with J gene TRBJ2-3, with D possibly being TRBD1 (5 bases). V lost 11 bases and J lost 2, with 17 bases in between. The CDR3 has 14 residues. Germline CDR1 reads MNHGY; CDR2 reads SAAAGT. DNA of the CDR3: TGTGCCTCTCGGCGCATGGGGCACACAGATACGCAGTATTTT. It translates to CASRRMGHTDTQYF.

J is TRBJ2-7 and V is TRBV10-3; TRBD1 agrees at 8 bases. Germline CDR1 and CDR2: ENHRY and SYGVKD. This CDR3 spans 13 amino acids. With V trimmed by 8 bases and J by 5 bases, 8 bases remained unmatched. The CDR3 nucleotides are TGTGCCATCGGGGACAGGTTTATCCACGAGCAGTACTTC. Translated: CAIGDRFIHEQYF.

The rearrangement uses TRBV11-3 and TRBJ2-3, with D possibly TRBD2 on 6 matching bases. The CDR3 runs to 13 residues. V lost 6 bases, J lost 1 base, and 8 bases lay in between. Germline V lookup: CDR1 SGHNT, CDR2 YENEEA. Here the CDR3 DNA reads TGTGCCAGCAGTGGAGGGGGCACAGATACGCAGTATTTT. This translates into CASSGGGTDTQYF.

The V and J genes are TRBV19 and TRBJ2-6, with D possibly TRBD2 on 6 matching bases. Looked up from germline, CDR1 is LNHDA and CDR2 is SQIVND (reference sequence). V was clipped by 8 bases and J by 4 bases, with 18 bases between them. This CDR3 comprises 16 residues. CDR3 sequence (DNA): TGTGCCAGTGCTATGGGGGGAAGGGCAGGGGCCAACGTCCTGACTTTC. Its protein product is CASAMGGRAGANVLTF. Filled out from reference TRBV19 and TRBJ2-6, the complete variable domain reads DGGITQSPKYLFRKEGQNVTLSCEQNLNHDAMYWYRQDPGQGLRLIYYSQIVNDFQKGDIAEGYSVSREKKESFPLTVTSAQKNPTAFYLCASAMGGRAGANVLTFGAGSRLTVL.

V gene TRBV7-4 combines with J gene TRBJ2-2; 7 bases align to TRBD1. J was trimmed by 2 bases and V by 7 bases; bases with no gene match: 16. Germline assignment: CDR1 SGHVT and CDR2 SQSDAQ. The CDR3 length is 18 residues. In DNA, the CDR3 is TGTGCCAGCATCGAACATTACGGGACAGTGGGAAACACCGGGGAGCTGTTTTTT. Its translation is CASIEHYGTVGNTGELFF. The complete variable domain, with remaining parts taken from reference TRBV7-4 and TRBJ2-2, reads GAGVSQSPRYKVAKRGRDVALRCDSISGHVTLYWYRQTLGQGSEVLTYSQSDAQRDKSGRPSGRFSAERPERSVSTLKIQRTEQGDSAVYLCASIEHYGTVGNTGELFFGEGSRLTVL.

This clone has more than one count but fewer than ten. The chain links TRBV19 to TRBJ1-1; possible D gene TRBD1, 6 bases. The CDR3 covers 15 residues. Germline-derived CDR1 and CDR2 are LNHDA and SQIVND (reference sequence). The V end was cut by 2 bases, the J end by 4 bases, with 14 bases between. The CDR3 here is CASSIRGGPGTEAFF. DNA of the CDR3: TGTGCCAGTAGTATAAGGGGGGGTCCTGGCACTGAAGCTTTCTTT.

The chain joins TRBV7-3 to TRBJ2-7; 11 nucleotides agree with TRBD2. V dropped 3 bases and J dropped 4; count of bases not matched to a gene: 5. This CDR3 is 15 amino acids long. Germline CDR1 is SGHTA and CDR2 is FQGTGA. CDR3 loop: CASSFPSGGRYEQYF. For the CDR3, the DNA is TGTGCCAGCAGCTTCCCTAGCGGGGGGCGATACGAGCAGTACTTC.